The entry below describes one T cell receptor beta chain. In this sample, this clonotype turned up many times. It has no known antigen specificity. No much larger clone exists at a distance of one base, and base qualities are not known. Libraries were prepared through 5' RACE. Instrument used: NextSeq 500. To allow correction of PCR and sequencing errors, the TCR library protocol tagged every TCR cDNA molecule with a unique molecular identifier. In the authors' own workflow: Decombinator tools were used for TCR identification, UMI-based error correction and CDR3 extraction. TCRs above a frequency of 2 per 1,000, corresponding to the top 1% of the tumor frequency distribution, were defined as expanded. Renyi diversity was calculated using the R vegan package after each repertoire was subsampled 100 times to 5,000 TCRs. To build CDR3 similarity networks, amino acid triplet string-kernel similarity was used, and CDR3s were connected when their pairwise similarity was above 0.82. TCRdb applied fastp at Q25 and MiXCR to the public reads, then kept only in-frame beta chains. Identical CDR3 proteins give one entry, which carries the most common genes and DNA. TCRdb's processing, not the authors', yielded these V and J calls. This sample gives about 36,000 distinct CDR3 sequences in total; 5.2% of them show up just once. 29% of the sample rests with the top ten.

Explained via the paper, the time point label denotes: sample taken at primary tumor resection. For TCR sequencing, whole RNA was extracted from tumor and nontumor lung tissue, or from cryopreserved PBMC samples, and no cell sorting was done. Donors were approximately 72 patients with early-stage, untreated non-small cell lung cancer from the lung TRACERx cohort. Only patients for whom sufficient RNA was available from at least two tumor regions were selected for TCR sequencing. V is cut back by 2 bases and J by 5 bases, with 9 bases in the junction unmatched. The CDR1 and CDR2 encoded by the germline V gene (reference sequence) are DFQATT and SNEGSKA. From the cysteine through the phenylalanine, the CDR3 covers 16 amino acids. Left in the record is the CDR3 DNA by itself, 48 bases read in frame from the first base. This sample was taken from a study of spatial heterogeneity in lung cancer (dated by TCRdb to about 2019). Concerning the study at large: Beta-chain transcripts were consistently detected in greater numbers than alpha-chain transcripts, which likely reflects a higher abundance of beta-chain transcripts. The study linked features of the TCR repertoire to counts of nonsynonymous mutations, which were determined by whole-exome sequencing of tumor tissue. In non-small cell lung cancer, the study quantitatively compared TCR alpha and beta repertoires across several tumor regions, matched nontumor lung, and blood. In the raw uncorrected reads, each unique combination of TCR and UMI appeared more than ten times on average. At surgery, both alpha and beta chains were TCR-sequenced in about 200 tumor regions, approximately 64 matched nontumor lung samples and just over 55 PBMC samples. What the research found in general, with its limitations: Ubiquitous expanded tumor TCRs were detected in blood more often at tumor resection than at routine follow-up. Confirming at a functional level the hypothesis that regional TCRs recognize regional mutations was considered to require additional single-cell paired TCR alpha and beta sequencing.

This specimen was PBMCs, taken at surgery. This receptor chain uses TRBV20-1 and TRBJ2-5, and 12 bases in between align with TRBD2. This TCR derives from a female donor with early-stage non-small cell lung cancer. The CDR3 has the sequence CSARPGLAGRRETQYF. The DNA is as follows: TGCAGTGCTAGACCAGGACTAGCGGGGAGACGTGAGACCCAGTACTTC.